These 30 T cell receptor beta chains were sequenced from one sample in a study of human T cells and chemical hapten exposure. TCRdb called the RACE reads again in MiXCR, with one record for every CDR3 protein. The data show 380,000 or so distinct CDR3 sequences, 4% to 5.5% seen once. Described time point: patch test 1, 2 weeks after DPC sensitization. Treatment in this sample: therapeutic diphenylcyclopropenone sensitization with weekly scalp DPC. This specimen was whole blood, taken in connection with sensitization to the hapten diphenylcyclopropenone (DPC). The receptor set was obtained from a woman in her forties or fifties with alopecia areata. Some clones in this sample may be carry-over from other donors' samples.

The chain carries TRBV15 and TRBJ2-1; D gene uncertain. Trimming stripped 1 base from V and 10 bases from J, with 8 bases between. The germline V gene encodes CDR1 LNHNV and CDR2 YYDKDF (reference sequence). The CDR3 sequence is 12 residues long. Here the CDR3 reads CATSRVGHEQFF. The CDR3 DNA reads as TGTGCCACCAGCAGAGTAGGGCACGAGCAGTTCTTC.

The J gene is TRBJ1-1, the V gene TRBV4-1; possible D gene TRBD1, 5 bases. CDR1 and CDR2 (germline): MGHRA, YSYEKL. Trimming pared 0 bases from V and 1 base from J, leaving 12 bases between. The length of the CDR3 is 16 residues. CDR3 in amino acids: CASSQERAGGNTEAFF. The CDR3 DNA follows: TGCGCCAGCAGCCAAGAAAGGGCCGGGGGGAACACTGAAGCTTTCTTT.

The table lists this clonotype with many counts. The rearrangement uses TRBV12-3 or TRBV12-4 and TRBJ2-4; D remains ambiguous. The CDR3 loop spans 14 amino acids. Trimming stripped 7 bases from V and 3 bases from J, with 13 bases between. CDR3 sequence: CASTDWAVKNIQYF. DNA for the CDR3: TGTGCCAGCACCGATTGGGCCGTCAAAAACATTCAGTACTTC.

This clonotype was seen repeatedly, ten times or more. DNA for the CDR3: TGTGCCAGCAGTTTAGTGGGACAGGGTAACGAGCAGTACTTC. It encodes CASSLVGQGNEQYF. The chain carries TRBV27 and TRBJ2-7, with 9 bases lining up with TRBD1. Germline CDR1 is MNHEY and CDR2 is SMNVEV (reference sequence). V lost 2 bases and J lost 5; bases outside the gene matches: 4. The CDR3 consists of 14 residues.

This clonotype was picked up many times. CDR3: CASKPGAQLGAFF. The CDR3 DNA is TGTGCCAGCAAACCAGGGGCCCAATTAGGAGCTTTCTTT. The V gene is TRBV6-2 or TRBV6-3, the J gene TRBJ1-1; D may be TRBD1 (6 bases). The CDR3 is 13 amino acids. V lost 7 bases, J lost 10 bases, and 19 bases lay in between. CDR1 and CDR2 (germline): MNHEY, SVGEGT.

This clonotype occurred many times. V gene TRBV10-3 combines with J gene TRBJ1-4, with D possibly matching TRBD1 (5 bases). This CDR3 comprises 16 residues. Germline V gives CDR1 ENHRY, CDR2 SYGVKD. V lost 0 bases and J lost 0, with 8 bases in between. CDR3 in DNA: TGTGCCATCAGTGAGTCGGGGCTTTCAACTAATGAAAAACTGTTTTTT. Translation gives CAISESGLSTNEKLFF.

This clonotype was recorded many times. The chain is built from TRBV7-6 and TRBJ1-3; D is possibly TRBD1 (5 bases). The V and J ends lost 8 bases and 0 bases respectively, with 8 bases between them. Germline CDR1 reads SGHVS; CDR2 reads FNYEAQ. There are 13 residues in the CDR3. CDR3 loop: CASRGDSGNTIYF. The CDR3 DNA reads TGTGCCAGCCGGGGGGACTCTGGAAACACCATATATTTT. The variable domain in full, with the rest retrieved from reference TRBV7-6 and TRBJ1-3, is GAGVSQSPRYKVTKRGQDVALRCDPISGHVSLYWYRQALGQGPEFLTYFNYEAQQDKSGLPNDRFSAERPEGSISTLTIQRTEQRDSAMYRCASRGDSGNTIYFGEGSWLTVV.

This clonotype appeared many times. CDR3 sequence reads: CASSVSGRTYNEQFF. As DNA, the CDR3 is TGTGCCAGCAGCGTATCAGGCAGGACCTACAATGAGCAGTTCTTC. V and J are TRBV9 and TRBJ2-1; D remains unclear. The CDR3 consists of 15 residues. Trimming cost V 1 base and J 2 bases, with 10 bases left between them. Germline V gene sequence: CDR1 SGDLS, CDR2 YYNGEE.

This clonotype was detected many times. V usage is TRBV11-2 and J usage is TRBJ2-5; D possibly corresponds to TRBD1 (6 bases). CDR1 and CDR2 from the germline V gene are SGHAT and FQNNGV. Deletions cut 4 bases from V and 5 bases from J, with 11 bases between. This CDR3 comprises 13 residues. The CDR3 DNA sequence: TGTGCCAGCAGCTCGCAGGGGCGGGAGACCCAGTACTTC. It is translated as CASSSQGRETQYF.

The table lists this clonotype with many counts. The V gene is TRBV10-3, the J gene TRBJ2-7; a possible D gene is TRBD1 (6 bases). This CDR3 comprises 12 residues. V was shortened by 3 bases and J by 4 bases, with 7 bases between the two germline ends. Germline assignment: CDR1 ENHRY and CDR2 SYGVKD. CDR3 protein: CAISEGGYEQYF. CDR3 nucleotides: TGTGCCATCAGTGAAGGGGGTTACGAGCAGTACTTC.

This clonotype was counted at least ten times. The V call is TRBV6-6, the J call TRBJ1-4; D is unclear. The germline gives CDR1 MNHNY, CDR2 SVGAGI (reference sequence). The ends were cut back, 1 base at V and 4 bases at J, with 7 bases in the middle. The CDR3 has 14 residues. The CDR3, as DNA: TGTGCCAGCAGTTACTACACCGTTAATGAAAAACTGTTTTTT. Translating it yields CASSYYTVNEKLFF.

This clonotype was seen ten or more times. The chain joins TRBV20-1 to TRBJ1-5; unclear D gene. Germline V gene sequence: CDR1 DFQATT, CDR2 SNEGSKA (reference sequence). This CDR3 contains 13 residues. With 6 bases removed from V and 0 bases from J, the gap between germline ends came to 9 bases. CDR3 coding DNA: TGCAGTGCGGCAATGAATAGCAATCAGCCCCAGCATTTT. Translation gives CSAAMNSNQPQHF.

This clonotype was picked up a small number of times. This rearrangement joins TRBV20-1 to TRBJ2-7; TRBD1 is a possible D gene (6 bases). Trimming shortened V by 6 bases and J by 5 bases, and 14 bases separated the two germline ends. The V gene's germline CDR1 is DFQATT and CDR2 SNEGSKA (reference sequence). The CDR3 is 12 residues long. The CDR3 nucleotides are TGCAGTGCCCCACAGGGAAGCAACGAGCAGTACTTC. Amino acid sequence: CSAPQGSNEQYF.

The chain recombines TRBV27 with TRBJ2-7; a weak D match, TRBD2 (5 bases). CDR3 length equals 13 residues. CDR1 MNHEY and CDR2 SMNVEV come from the germline V gene (reference sequence). Trimming shortened V by 9 bases and J by 0 bases, and 12 bases separated the two germline ends. The CDR3 loop is CASTTGSSYEQYF. The CDR3 DNA reads as TGTGCCAGTACTACGGGGAGCTCCTACGAGCAGTACTTC.

Many counts were recorded for this clonotype. The genes are TRBV9 and TRBJ2-7; D perhaps matches TRBD2 (5 bases). Looked up from germline, CDR1 is SGDLS and CDR2 is YYNGEE. The ends were cut back, 5 bases at V and 3 bases at J, with 9 bases in the middle. The CDR3 covers 12 residues. The CDR3 loop reads CASSRGNYEQYF. The CDR3 DNA is TGTGCCAGCAGTCGAGGGAACTACGAGCAGTACTTC.

Ten or more counts support this clonotype. The rearrangement links TRBV4-1 to TRBJ2-3, with a possible D match to TRBD2 (6 bases). This CDR3 is 16 amino acids long. CDR1 MGHRA and CDR2 YSYEKL come from the germline V gene. V lost 0 bases to trimming and J lost 2 bases, with 12 bases between them. Here the CDR3 DNA reads TGCGCCAGCAGCCAAGAGCTAGCGTTTTACACAGATACGCAGTATTTT. As protein: CASSQELAFYTDTQYF.

Many counts were recorded for this clonotype. This chain joins TRBV5-1 and TRBJ2-3; tentatively, D is TRBD2 (6 bases). V was pared by 5 bases and J by 1 base, with 14 bases between. CDR1 is SGHRS, CDR2 YFSETQ, per germline. CDR3 length: 15 residues. The CDR3 region is CASRPGPGGTDTQYF. The CDR3 DNA is TGCGCCAGCAGGCCGGGACCGGGGGGCACAGATACGCAGTATTTT.

The rearrangement joins TRBV19 to TRBJ1-5; D possibly corresponds to TRBD1 (5 bases). The CDR3 is made up of 13 amino acids. V was cut by 5 bases and J by 7 bases, with 12 bases left in between. Per the germline V gene, CDR1 is LNHDA and CDR2 is SQIVND (reference sequence). The CDR3 protein is CASSPLGGQPQHF. The CDR3, as DNA: TGTGCCAGTAGTCCCCTGGGGGGACAGCCCCAGCATTTT.

This clonotype was counted many times. The CDR3 sequence is CASSSLYQETQYF. For the CDR3, the DNA is TGCGCCAGCAGCTCTCTGTACCAAGAGACCCAGTACTTC. The rearrangement joins TRBV5-1 to TRBJ2-5, with no clear D. Germline V gene lookup returns CDR1 SGHRS and CDR2 YFSETQ. V lost 3 bases and J 0 bases, leaving 6 bases between the germline ends. The CDR3 contains 13 residues.

This clonotype was seen a few times. This rearrangement joins TRBV4-2 to TRBJ2-7, with a possible D match to TRBD1 (6 bases). In germline, CDR1 is LGHNA, CDR2 YNFKEQ. CDR3 length: 15 residues. Trimming took off 2 bases at V and 1 base at J, with 12 bases between the two ends. The CDR3 sequence is CASSQSLDRSYEQYF. The CDR3 coding sequence is TGTGCCAGCAGCCAATCCCTCGACAGGTCCTACGAGCAGTACTTC.

The V gene is TRBV15, the J gene TRBJ2-7, with a weak D call TRBD2 (6 bases). The CDR3 spans 16 residues. The V end lost 4 bases, the J end lost 2 bases, and 18 bases lay between the germline ends. Germline-derived CDR1 and CDR2 are LNHNV and YYDKDF (reference sequence). CDR3 residues: CATSIDSSGRPYEQYF. The CDR3, as DNA: TGTGCCACCAGCATTGACTCGTCTGGGAGGCCCTACGAGCAGTACTTC.

This clonotype showed up many times. The V gene is TRBV10-3, the J gene TRBJ2-2; perhaps TRBD1 as D (5 bases). Looked up from germline, CDR1 is ENHRY and CDR2 is SYGVKD. The CDR3 is 14 amino acids. V was trimmed by 0 bases and J by 4 bases, leaving 6 bases between them. The CDR3, as DNA: TGTGCCATCAGTGAGTCTAGGGGCACCGGGGAGCTGTTTTTT. It codes for CAISESRGTGELFF.

A word on this clonotype: A single base separates this from a much larger clone, so it may be a read error. This chain uses TRBV27 with TRBJ2-7; 8 bases fit TRBD2. In germline, CDR1 is MNHEY, CDR2 SMNVEV (reference sequence). The CDR3 totals 16 residues. The CDR3 sequence is CACSLSSGSRSYEQYF. In DNA, the CDR3 is TGTGCCTGCAGTTTATCGAGCGGGAGCCGGTCCTACGAGCAGTACTTC.

This clonotype occurred many times. The chain couples TRBV20-1 to TRBJ1-6, with D possibly being TRBD1 (5 bases). The CDR3 runs to 18 residues. From germline, CDR1 is DFQATT and CDR2 SNEGSKA (reference sequence). The ends were cut back, 0 bases at V and 7 bases at J, with 22 bases in the middle. CDR3 sequence reads: CSARDRKGDRARNSPLHF. The CDR3 region has the DNA TGCAGTGCTAGAGATCGAAAAGGGGACCGGGCGAGAAATTCACCCCTCCACTTT.

The chain recombines TRBV20-1 with TRBJ2-1; 10 positions agree with TRBD1. Trimming cost V 1 base and J 4 bases; bases outside gene matches: 7. This CDR3 region has 16 residues. CDR1 is DFQATT and CDR2 is SNEGSKA in the germline V gene (reference sequence). CDR3 sequence (DNA): TGCAGTGCTAGAGCGACGGGGGACAGGGGATACAATGAGCAGTTCTTC. It encodes CSARATGDRGYNEQFF.

In this sample, this clonotype turned up many times. The chain carries TRBV4-1 and TRBJ1-2; 7 bases line up with TRBD1. Trimming removed 4 bases from V and 7 bases from J; junction bases left unmatched: 12. The CDR3 length is 15 residues. Germline V gene lookup returns CDR1 MGHRA and CDR2 YSYEKL. The CDR3, as DNA: TGCGCCAGCAGCCGAGAGGGACAGTCGACGTCTGGCTACACCTTC. It encodes CASSREGQSTSGYTF.

The V gene is TRBV2, the J gene TRBJ2-1; unclear D gene. The CDR3 runs 12 residues. From germline, CDR1 is SNHLY and CDR2 FYNNEI. Trimming removed 2 bases from V and 8 bases from J, with 7 bases in between. CDR3 protein: CASSEKGYEQFF. The CDR3 DNA follows: TGTGCCAGCAGTGAAAAGGGATATGAGCAGTTCTTC.

V and J are TRBV9 and TRBJ2-5; D may be TRBD1 or TRBD2 (5 bases each). V was trimmed by 0 bases and J by 2 bases, leaving 8 bases between them. CDR3 length: 14 residues. The germline gives CDR1 SGDLS, CDR2 YYNGEE. CDR3 loop: CASSVEGSQETQYF. DNA for the CDR3: TGTGCCAGCAGCGTAGAGGGGAGTCAAGAGACCCAGTACTTC.

The genes are TRBV4-3 and TRBJ1-4; D may be TRBD1 (5 bases). The length of the CDR3 is 15 residues. V lost 0 bases and J 6 bases, leaving 11 bases between the germline ends. Per germline, CDR1 LGHNA and CDR2 YSLEER. CDR3 sequence (DNA): TGCGCCAGCAGCCAAGATCCAGGGCCTGATGAAAAACTGTTTTTT. It translates to CASSQDPGPDEKLFF.

This clonotype was observed many times. The gene calls are TRBV3-1 and TRBJ1-5, with unresolved D. Germline CDR1 and CDR2: LGHDT and YNNKEL (reference sequence). V was pared by 5 bases and J by 5 bases, with 10 bases between. This CDR3 region has 13 residues. The CDR3 spells CASSSAVDQPQHF. DNA of the CDR3: TGTGCCAGCAGCTCGGCAGTTGATCAGCCCCAGCATTTT.